Here is one T cell receptor (beta chain) with its context. The antigen remains unidentified. Trimming removed 1 base from V and 11 bases from J, with 14 bases in between. The germline V gene has CDR1 LGHNA and CDR2 YNFKEQ. The CDR3 loop spans 13 amino acids. This entry belongs to a study of chemoradiotherapy in HPV16-positive cancers. Study outcomes and limitations: Non-HPV-specific T cells did not expand in tumors during treatment, whereas candidate HPV-specific clones and E7-related motifs did.

Method: immunoSEQ multiplex PCR; TCRdb's copy keeps in-frame clones and lacks some. In the table there are fewer than 20,000 clones, about four fifths of which are singletons. V and J are TRBV4-2 and TRBJ1-1, with D perhaps TRBD1 (5 bases). This TCR derives from a human donor with HPV-associated anogenital cancer. Sample collection occurred from a patient who underwent chemoradiotherapy. CDR3: CASSQVSLEGAFF. The CDR3, as DNA: TGTGCCAGCAGCCAAGTTTCCCTGGAGGGGGCTTTCTTT.